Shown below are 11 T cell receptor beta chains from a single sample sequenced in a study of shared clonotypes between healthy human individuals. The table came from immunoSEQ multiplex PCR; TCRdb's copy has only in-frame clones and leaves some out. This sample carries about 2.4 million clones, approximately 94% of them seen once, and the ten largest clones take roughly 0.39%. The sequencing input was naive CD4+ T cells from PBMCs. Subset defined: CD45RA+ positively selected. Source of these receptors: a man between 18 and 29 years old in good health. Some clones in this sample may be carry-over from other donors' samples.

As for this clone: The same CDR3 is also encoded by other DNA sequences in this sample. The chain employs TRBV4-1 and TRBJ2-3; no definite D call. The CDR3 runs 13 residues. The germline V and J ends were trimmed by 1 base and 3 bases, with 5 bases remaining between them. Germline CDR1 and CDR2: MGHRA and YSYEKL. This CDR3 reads CASSQALTDTQYF. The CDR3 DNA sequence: TGCGCCAGCAGCCAAGCCCTTACAGATACGCAGTATTTT.

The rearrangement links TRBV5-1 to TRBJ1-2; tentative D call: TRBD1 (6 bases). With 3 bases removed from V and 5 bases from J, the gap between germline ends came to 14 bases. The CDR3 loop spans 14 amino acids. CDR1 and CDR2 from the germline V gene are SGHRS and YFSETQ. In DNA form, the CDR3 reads TGCGCCAGCAGCTGGAAGGGGGAACAATATGGCTACACCTTC. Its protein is CASSWKGEQYGYTF.

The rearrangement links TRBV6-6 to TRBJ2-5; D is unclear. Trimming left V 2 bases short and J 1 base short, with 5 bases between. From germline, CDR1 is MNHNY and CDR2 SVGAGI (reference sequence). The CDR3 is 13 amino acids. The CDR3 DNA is TGTGCCAGCAGTTACCGTTTCCAAGAGACCCAGTACTTC. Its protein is CASSYRFQETQYF.

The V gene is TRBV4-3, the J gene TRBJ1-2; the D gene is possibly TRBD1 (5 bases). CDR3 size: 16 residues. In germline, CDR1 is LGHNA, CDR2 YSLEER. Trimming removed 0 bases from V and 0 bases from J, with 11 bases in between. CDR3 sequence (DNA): TGCGCCAGCAGCCAAGATAGCAGGGCGTCTAACTATGGCTACACCTTC. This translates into CASSQDSRASNYGYTF.

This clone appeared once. This CDR3 reads CAISATDNNEQFF. The CDR3 region has the DNA TGTGCCATCAGCGCTACAGATAACAATGAGCAGTTCTTC. The chain combines TRBV10-3 with TRBJ2-1; no definite D call. This CDR3 region has 13 residues. Trimming left V 6 bases short and J 5 bases short, with 11 bases between. The germline gives CDR1 ENHRY, CDR2 SYGVKD.

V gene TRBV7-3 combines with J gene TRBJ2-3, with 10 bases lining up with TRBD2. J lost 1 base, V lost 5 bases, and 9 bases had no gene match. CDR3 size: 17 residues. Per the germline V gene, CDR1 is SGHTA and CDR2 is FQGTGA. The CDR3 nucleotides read TGTGCCAGCAGCGCGCGGACCGGGACTAGCGGCACAGATACGCAGTATTTT. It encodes CASSARTGTSGTDTQYF. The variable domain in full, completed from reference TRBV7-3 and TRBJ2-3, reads GAGVSQTPSNKVTEKGKYVELRCDPISGHTALYWYRQSLGQGPEFLIYFQGTGAADDSGLPNDRFFAVRPEGSVSTLKIQRTERGDSAVYLCASSARTGTSGTDTQYFGPGTRLTVL.

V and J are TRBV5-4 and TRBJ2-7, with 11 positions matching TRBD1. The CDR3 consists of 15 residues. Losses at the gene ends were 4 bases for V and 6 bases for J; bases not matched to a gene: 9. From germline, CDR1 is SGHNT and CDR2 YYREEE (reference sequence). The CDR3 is CASSTRTGGNGEQYF. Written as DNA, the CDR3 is TGTGCCAGCAGCACACGGACAGGGGGCAACGGCGAGCAGTACTTC.

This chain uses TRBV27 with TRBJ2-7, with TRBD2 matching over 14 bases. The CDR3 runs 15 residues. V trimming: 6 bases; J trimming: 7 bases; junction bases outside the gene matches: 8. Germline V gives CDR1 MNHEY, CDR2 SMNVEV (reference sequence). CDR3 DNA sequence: TGTGCCAGCAGGTTGACGGGACTAGCGGGAGTAGAGCAGTACTTC. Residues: CASRLTGLAGVEQYF.

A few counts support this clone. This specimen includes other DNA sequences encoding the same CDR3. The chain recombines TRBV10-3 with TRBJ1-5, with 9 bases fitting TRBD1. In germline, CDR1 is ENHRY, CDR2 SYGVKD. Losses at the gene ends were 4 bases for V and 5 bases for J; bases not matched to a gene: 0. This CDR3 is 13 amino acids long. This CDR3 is CAISGTGDQPQHF. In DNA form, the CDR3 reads TGTGCCATCAGTGGGACAGGGGATCAGCCCCAGCATTTT.

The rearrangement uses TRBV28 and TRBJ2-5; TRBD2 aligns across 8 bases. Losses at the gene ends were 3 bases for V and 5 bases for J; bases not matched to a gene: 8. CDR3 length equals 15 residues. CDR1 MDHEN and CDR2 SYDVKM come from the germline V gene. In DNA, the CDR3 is TGTGCCAGCAGTTTTTTTGGACTAGCAAGTGAGACCCAGTACTTC. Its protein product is CASSFFGLASETQYF.

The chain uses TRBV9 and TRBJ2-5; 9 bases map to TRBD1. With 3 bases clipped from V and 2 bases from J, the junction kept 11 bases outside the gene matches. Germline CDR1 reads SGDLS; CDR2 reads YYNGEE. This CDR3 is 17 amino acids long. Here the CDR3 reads CASSGGFRTGAQETQYF. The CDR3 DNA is TGTGCCAGCAGCGGGGGCTTTAGGACAGGGGCTCAAGAGACCCAGTACTTC.